The sample holds one count of the clone carrying this TCR beta chain. Data came from immunoSEQ multiplex PCR; TCRdb stores just in-frame clones and leaves some out. The repertoire holds approximately 60,000 clones, with around 93% as singletons. This specimen comes from a study of T cell changes during pregnancy in multiple sclerosis. The CDR3 sequence is 16 residues long. This specimen was CD4+ T cells from peripheral blood mononuclear cells, taken before pregnancy. The chain uses TRBV12-1 and TRBJ2-2; the D call TRBD1 from the table was never checked on the DNA. TRBV12-1 is marked as a pseudogene. The TCR was taken from a female donor with multiple sclerosis, enrolled in a pregnancy study. CDR3 DNA sequence: TGTGCCAGCAGCTTTCGGGACAGGCCGAACACCGGGGAGCTGTTTTTT. Amino acid sequence: CASSFRDRPNTGELFF.